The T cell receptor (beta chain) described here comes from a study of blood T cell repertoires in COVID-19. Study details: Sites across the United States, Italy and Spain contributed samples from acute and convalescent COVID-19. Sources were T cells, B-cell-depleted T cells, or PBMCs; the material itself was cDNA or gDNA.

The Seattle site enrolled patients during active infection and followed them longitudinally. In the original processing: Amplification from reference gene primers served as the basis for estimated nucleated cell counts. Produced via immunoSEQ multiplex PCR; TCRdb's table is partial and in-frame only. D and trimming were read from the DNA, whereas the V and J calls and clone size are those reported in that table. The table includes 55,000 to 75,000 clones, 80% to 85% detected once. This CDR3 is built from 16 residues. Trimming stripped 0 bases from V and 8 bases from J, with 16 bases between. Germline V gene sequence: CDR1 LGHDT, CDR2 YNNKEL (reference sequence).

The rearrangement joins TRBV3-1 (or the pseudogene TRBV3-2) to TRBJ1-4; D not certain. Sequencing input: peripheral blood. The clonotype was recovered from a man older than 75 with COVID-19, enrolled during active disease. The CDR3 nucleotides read TGTGCCAGCAGCCAAGATCCGTTGCAGATGTCCGAAAAACTGTTTTTT. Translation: CASSQDPLQMSEKLFF.